The 30 T cell receptor beta chains reported below all come from one sample, sequenced in a study of T cell responses to AZD1222 COVID-19 vaccine. Some clones are missing from TCRdb's copy, which holds only in-frame ones; the method was immunoSEQ multiplex PCR. This table holds 80,000 or so clones, 65% to 80% found once. The starting material was peripheral blood, obtained 28 days after the second dose of the MenACWY control vaccine. The receptor set was obtained from an adult who received the MenACWY meningococcal vaccine as a control.

V and J are TRBV3-1 (or the pseudogene TRBV3-2) and TRBJ2-2; D might be TRBD2 (5 bases). Trimming removed 6 bases from V and 6 bases from J, with 14 bases in between. In germline, CDR1 is LGHDT, CDR2 YNNKEL (reference sequence). The CDR3 spans 14 residues. The DNA of the CDR3 is TGTGCCAGCAGGAAGGGAGCTGGGTCCGGGGAGCTGTTTTTT. Its protein is CASRKGAGSGELFF.

This chain joins TRBV6-6 and TRBJ1-2, with TRBD1 as a possible D gene (5 bases). This CDR3 has 14 amino acids. Between the trimmed V and J ends, which lost 5 bases and 2 bases, there was a span of 12 bases. The germline V gene encodes CDR1 MNHNY and CDR2 SVGAGI (reference sequence). The CDR3 region has the DNA TGTGCCAGCAGTAGGGGCAGCGGCAACTATGGCTACACCTTC. It codes for CASSRGSGNYGYTF.

This clone was seen only once. The V and J genes are TRBV27 and TRBJ2-7, with TRBD2 as a possible D gene (6 bases). CDR1 is MNHEY and CDR2 is SMNVEV in the germline V gene (reference sequence). The CDR3 is 14 residues long. Trimming shortened V by 3 bases and J by 1 base, and 10 bases separated the two germline ends. CDR3 DNA sequence: TGTGCCAGCAGTTTCGAGCGGGCGTCCTACGAGCAGTACTTC. Residues: CASSFERASYEQYF.

This clone has only a few counts. The gene calls are TRBV20-1 and TRBJ2-7; the match to TRBD1 covers 8 bases. V lost 3 bases to trimming and J lost 6 bases; unmatched junction nucleotides: 10. The CDR3 sequence is 14 residues long. Germline V gives CDR1 DFQATT, CDR2 SNEGSKA (reference sequence). In nucleotides, the CDR3 is TGCAGTGCTAGTCAATGGCAGGGGGCGGTCGAGCAGTACTTC. It codes for CSASQWQGAVEQYF.

V usage is TRBV19 and J usage is TRBJ1-6, with D unresolved. Germline-derived CDR1 and CDR2 are LNHDA and SQIVND (reference sequence). The CDR3 spans 18 residues. V was shortened by 6 bases and J by 8 bases, with 26 bases between the two germline ends. The CDR3 loop is CASSNSPVNLVADSPLHF. The DNA for the CDR3 is TGTGCCAGTAGCAATAGCCCCGTAAATCTGGTAGCGGATTCACCCCTCCACTTT.

This clone was recorded only once. The J gene is TRBJ2-1, the V gene TRBV11-2, with a tentative D call TRBD1 (5 bases). In germline, CDR1 is SGHAT, CDR2 FQNNGV. CDR3 length equals 12 residues. V was pared by 6 bases and J by 7 bases, with 10 bases between. The CDR3 nucleotides are TGTGCCAGCAGTTCAGGGATTAATGAGCAGTTCTTC. Protein: CASSSGINEQFF.

On this clone: A read error may account for a junction end that differs from germline. This sequence joins TRBV2 and TRBJ1-5, with D possibly TRBD1 on 6 matching bases. The CDR3 totals 14 residues. The germline CDR1 and CDR2 sequences are SNHLY and FYNNEI. CDR3 loop: CASSEGGNGQPQHF. Here the CDR3 DNA reads TGTGCCAGCAGCGAAGGGGGAAATGGTCAGCCCCAGCATTTT.

The CDR3 sequence is CASSSDTGAVGNTEAFF. For the CDR3, the DNA is TGTGCCAGCAGCTCTGATACAGGGGCAGTAGGGAACACTGAAGCTTTCTTT. The chain links TRBV7-8 to TRBJ1-1, with 7 nucleotides matching TRBD1. The CDR3 extends over 17 amino acids. The germline gives CDR1 SGHVS, CDR2 FQNEAQ. The ends lost 4 bases at V and 1 base at J; junction bases unmatched: 12.

This clone was observed many times. V gene TRBV19 combines with J gene TRBJ1-1; D is unclear. This CDR3 has 15 residues. In germline, CDR1 is LNHDA, CDR2 SQIVND (reference sequence). V dropped 1 base and J dropped 2 bases, with 11 bases sitting between them. The CDR3 is CASSIGRGVNTEAFF. The CDR3 bases are TGTGCCAGTAGTATAGGTCGAGGAGTTAACACTGAAGCTTTCTTT.

The chain joins TRBV7-9 to TRBJ1-5, with TRBD1 identical over 7 bases. Germline trimming cut 4 bases from V and 0 bases from J; bases unmatched to any gene: 6. Germline V gene lookup returns CDR1 SEHNR and CDR2 FQNEAQ (reference sequence). The CDR3 is 16 amino acids. CDR3 sequence reads: CASSSFRQGSNQPQHF. CDR3 coding DNA: TGTGCCAGCAGCTCCTTTAGACAGGGTAGCAATCAGCCCCAGCATTTT.

The V and J genes are TRBV25-1 and TRBJ2-1; D is possibly TRBD1 or TRBD2 (5 bases each). The CDR3 is 14 amino acids. The germline V gene has CDR1 MGHDK and CDR2 SYGVNS. The ends were cut back, 4 bases at V and 9 bases at J, with 16 bases in the middle. CDR3 sequence: CASSVASPGGEQFF. DNA for the CDR3: TGTGCCAGCAGTGTGGCCTCCCCTGGGGGTGAGCAGTTCTTC.

The gene calls are TRBV7-2 and TRBJ2-2, with 8 bases aligning to TRBD1. The CDR3 consists of 16 residues. CDR1 is SGHTA, CDR2 FQGNSA, per germline. Trimming removed 5 bases from V and 4 bases from J; junction bases left unmatched: 9. The CDR3, as DNA: TGTGCCAGCAGCCAACGGACAGGGCTGGCCACCGGGGAGCTGTTTTTT. Amino acids: CASSQRTGLATGELFF.

This chain uses TRBV5-4 with TRBJ1-1; D perhaps matches TRBD1 (6 bases). The CDR3 is 14 residues long. Germline values: CDR1 SGHNT, CDR2 YYREEE (reference sequence). V was pared by 6 bases and J by 1 base, with 13 bases between. Written as DNA, the CDR3 is TGTGCCAGCACCTCGGGACACGCGAACACTGAAGCTTTCTTT. Its protein is CASTSGHANTEAFF.

The chain couples TRBV6-5 to TRBJ1-2, with 8 bases matching TRBD1. The CDR3 is made up of 13 amino acids. CDR1 and CDR2 (germline): MNHEY, SVGAGI. Losses at the gene ends were 6 bases for V and 8 bases for J; bases not matched to a gene: 8. CDR3 region: CASSIVTGGGYTF. The CDR3 bases are TGTGCCAGCAGCATAGTTACAGGGGGAGGCTACACCTTC.

V usage is TRBV28 and J usage is TRBJ1-4, with 8 nucleotides matching TRBD1. The ends lost 6 bases at V and 8 bases at J; junction bases unmatched: 5. CDR3 length: 13 amino acids. Germline V CDR1 and CDR2: MDHEN, SYDVKM. The CDR3 loop reads CASRGQGGEKLFF. DNA for the CDR3: TGTGCCAGCAGAGGACAGGGAGGAGAAAAACTGTTTTTT. Filled out from reference TRBV28 and TRBJ1-4, the complete variable domain reads DVKVTQSSRYLVKRTGEKVFLECVQDMDHENMFWYRQDPGLGLRLIYFSYDVKMKEKGDIPEGYSVSREKKERFSLILESASTNQTSMYLCASRGQGGEKLFFGSGTQLSVL.

The count of this clone is one. The rearrangement uses TRBV5-8 and TRBJ2-5, with D maybe TRBD1 (5 bases). Trimming stripped 2 bases from V and 1 base from J, with 12 bases between. In germline, CDR1 is SGHTS, CDR2 YDEGEE. This CDR3 is 15 amino acids long. CDR3 sequence (DNA): TGTGCCAGCAGCTTTACAGGAAAACCCCAAGAGACCCAGTACTTC. Encoded protein: CASSFTGKPQETQYF.

This clone was seen only a few times. The gene calls are TRBV7-2 and TRBJ1-4; 10 positions match TRBD1. The CDR3 totals 15 residues. J gave up 6 bases and V 4 bases, and 5 bases lay outside the gene matches. Germline CDR1 and CDR2: SGHTA and FQGNSA. The CDR3 coding sequence is TGTGCCAGCAGCTGGGGGGGGACAGGGGATGAAAAACTGTTTTTT. This sequence encodes CASSWGGTGDEKLFF.

The rearrangement links TRBV2 to TRBJ1-2, with a possible D match to TRBD1 (5 bases). Germline V gene data show CDR1 as SNHLY and CDR2 as FYNNEI. This CDR3 has 12 residues. Between the trimmed V and J ends, which lost 8 bases and 4 bases, there was a span of 11 bases. The CDR3 reads CASRGQGYGYTF. The CDR3 DNA follows: TGTGCCAGCCGAGGACAAGGCTATGGCTACACCTTC.

V gene TRBV7-9 combines with J gene TRBJ1-5; 8 bases agree with TRBD1. The CDR3 sequence is 13 residues long. V lost 5 bases to trimming and J lost 8 bases; unmatched junction nucleotides: 5. CDR1 and CDR2 from the germline V gene are SEHNR and FQNEAQ (reference sequence). The CDR3 loop is CASSRQGNEPQHF. The CDR3 bases are TGTGCCAGCAGCAGACAGGGGAACGAGCCCCAGCATTTT.

The chain is built from TRBV2 and TRBJ2-7; D is uncertain. The germline CDR1 and CDR2 sequences are SNHLY and FYNNEI. V was clipped by 1 base and J by 3 bases, with 7 bases between them. This CDR3 has 13 residues. CDR3 residues: CASSEDHSYEQYF. In nucleotides, the CDR3 is TGTGCCAGCAGTGAAGATCATAGCTACGAGCAGTACTTC.

This chain connects TRBV20-1 to TRBJ2-5; D gene ambiguous. The CDR3 has 11 amino acids. The germline V and J ends were trimmed by 6 bases and 5 bases, with 10 bases remaining between them. Germline assignment: CDR1 DFQATT and CDR2 SNEGSKA (reference sequence). The CDR3 coding sequence is TGCAGTGCCAACCCGATGGAGACCCAGTACTTC. Its protein product is CSANPMETQYF.

The chain uses TRBV12-3 or TRBV12-4 and TRBJ1-2; unclear D gene. The CDR3 contains 13 residues. The V end lost 6 bases, the J end lost 3 bases, and 11 bases lay between the germline ends. Written as DNA, the CDR3 is TGTGCCAGCAGCTGGAAAGTGGACTATGGCTACACCTTC. Protein: CASSWKVDYGYTF.

V is TRBV28 and J is TRBJ2-1; 15 nucleotides line up with TRBD2. This CDR3 has 18 amino acids. J lost 12 bases, V lost 4 bases, and 16 bases had no gene match. CDR1 MDHEN and CDR2 SYDVKM come from the germline V gene. The CDR3 DNA reads as TGTGCCAGCAGTTCAAGGCGAAATGGACTAGCGGGAGGGAACCCGCAGTTCTTC. Its protein is CASSSRRNGLAGGNPQFF.

The V and J genes are TRBV28 and TRBJ2-2; D is undetermined. This CDR3 has 12 residues. V gave up 1 base and J gave up 8 bases, with 5 bases separating them. Germline V gene sequence: CDR1 MDHEN, CDR2 SYDVKM. CDR3 in DNA: TGTGCCAGCAGTTTATCTGGTGGGGAGCTGTTTTTT. It translates to CASSLSGGELFF.

This chain joins TRBV6-1 and TRBJ2-2; the D is unclear. V shed 2 bases and J shed 9 bases, with 7 bases lying between them. This CDR3 is 12 amino acids long. Germline values: CDR1 MNHNS, CDR2 SASEGT. This chain's CDR3 is CASSEPRRELFF. In DNA form, the CDR3 reads TGTGCCAGCAGTGAACCCAGACGGGAGCTGTTTTTT.

This chain links TRBV19 with TRBJ1-6; D not certain. The CDR3 sequence is 12 residues long. Trimming cost V 4 bases and J 6 bases, with 4 bases left between them. CDR1 and CDR2 from the germline V gene are LNHDA and SQIVND (reference sequence). CDR3 in amino acids: CASSSLNSPLHF. The CDR3 DNA reads as TGTGCCAGTAGTAGCCTTAATTCACCCCTCCACTTT.

The J gene is TRBJ2-7, the V gene TRBV5-1; D gene ambiguous. Germline loops: CDR1 SGHRS, CDR2 YFSETQ. V lost 0 bases to trimming and J lost 3 bases, with 7 bases between them. This CDR3 is built from 13 residues. The CDR3 reads CASSLEQSYEQYF. Here the CDR3 DNA reads TGCGCCAGCAGCTTGGAACAGAGCTACGAGCAGTACTTC.

The chain couples TRBV11-2 to TRBJ1-4; no clear D gene. V lost 2 bases, J lost 7 bases, and 14 bases lay in between. This CDR3 is built from 15 residues. Germline V gene data show CDR1 as SGHAT and CDR2 as FQNNGV. The CDR3 DNA follows: TGTGCCAGCAGCTTAAACCCCCAGGCCCGTGAAAAACTGTTTTTT. It translates to CASSLNPQAREKLFF.

The chain employs TRBV6-1 and TRBJ1-3; a possible D gene is TRBD1 (5 bases). The CDR3 is 16 amino acids. The V end lost 2 bases, the J end lost 0 bases, and 11 bases lay between the germline ends. The germline V gene encodes CDR1 MNHNS and CDR2 SASEGT. The CDR3 protein is CASSEQGATSGNTIYF. The DNA of the CDR3 is TGTGCCAGCAGTGAACAAGGGGCCACCTCTGGAAACACCATATATTTT.

This clone was seen only once. The chain combines TRBV2 with TRBJ2-5, with a possible D match to TRBD2 (6 bases). The CDR3 runs to 13 residues. The germline V and J ends were trimmed by 5 bases and 7 bases, with 14 bases remaining between them. Germline lookup yields CDR1 SNHLY and CDR2 FYNNEI. The CDR3 loop reads CASSYGTSATQYF. The DNA of the CDR3 is TGTGCCAGCAGTTACGGGACTTCGGCGACCCAGTACTTC.